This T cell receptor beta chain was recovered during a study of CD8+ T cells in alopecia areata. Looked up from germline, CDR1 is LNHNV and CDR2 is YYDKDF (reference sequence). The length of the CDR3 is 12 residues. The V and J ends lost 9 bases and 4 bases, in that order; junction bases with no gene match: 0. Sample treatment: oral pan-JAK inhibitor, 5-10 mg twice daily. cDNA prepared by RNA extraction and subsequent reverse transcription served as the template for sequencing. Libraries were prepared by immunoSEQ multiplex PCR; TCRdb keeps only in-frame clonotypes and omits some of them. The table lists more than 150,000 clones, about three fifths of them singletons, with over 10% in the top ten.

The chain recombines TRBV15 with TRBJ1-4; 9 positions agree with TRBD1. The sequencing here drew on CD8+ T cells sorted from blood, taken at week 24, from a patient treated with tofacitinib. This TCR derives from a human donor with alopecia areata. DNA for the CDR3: TGTGCCACGGGACAGGGTAATGAAAAACTGTTTTTT. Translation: CATGQGNEKLFF.